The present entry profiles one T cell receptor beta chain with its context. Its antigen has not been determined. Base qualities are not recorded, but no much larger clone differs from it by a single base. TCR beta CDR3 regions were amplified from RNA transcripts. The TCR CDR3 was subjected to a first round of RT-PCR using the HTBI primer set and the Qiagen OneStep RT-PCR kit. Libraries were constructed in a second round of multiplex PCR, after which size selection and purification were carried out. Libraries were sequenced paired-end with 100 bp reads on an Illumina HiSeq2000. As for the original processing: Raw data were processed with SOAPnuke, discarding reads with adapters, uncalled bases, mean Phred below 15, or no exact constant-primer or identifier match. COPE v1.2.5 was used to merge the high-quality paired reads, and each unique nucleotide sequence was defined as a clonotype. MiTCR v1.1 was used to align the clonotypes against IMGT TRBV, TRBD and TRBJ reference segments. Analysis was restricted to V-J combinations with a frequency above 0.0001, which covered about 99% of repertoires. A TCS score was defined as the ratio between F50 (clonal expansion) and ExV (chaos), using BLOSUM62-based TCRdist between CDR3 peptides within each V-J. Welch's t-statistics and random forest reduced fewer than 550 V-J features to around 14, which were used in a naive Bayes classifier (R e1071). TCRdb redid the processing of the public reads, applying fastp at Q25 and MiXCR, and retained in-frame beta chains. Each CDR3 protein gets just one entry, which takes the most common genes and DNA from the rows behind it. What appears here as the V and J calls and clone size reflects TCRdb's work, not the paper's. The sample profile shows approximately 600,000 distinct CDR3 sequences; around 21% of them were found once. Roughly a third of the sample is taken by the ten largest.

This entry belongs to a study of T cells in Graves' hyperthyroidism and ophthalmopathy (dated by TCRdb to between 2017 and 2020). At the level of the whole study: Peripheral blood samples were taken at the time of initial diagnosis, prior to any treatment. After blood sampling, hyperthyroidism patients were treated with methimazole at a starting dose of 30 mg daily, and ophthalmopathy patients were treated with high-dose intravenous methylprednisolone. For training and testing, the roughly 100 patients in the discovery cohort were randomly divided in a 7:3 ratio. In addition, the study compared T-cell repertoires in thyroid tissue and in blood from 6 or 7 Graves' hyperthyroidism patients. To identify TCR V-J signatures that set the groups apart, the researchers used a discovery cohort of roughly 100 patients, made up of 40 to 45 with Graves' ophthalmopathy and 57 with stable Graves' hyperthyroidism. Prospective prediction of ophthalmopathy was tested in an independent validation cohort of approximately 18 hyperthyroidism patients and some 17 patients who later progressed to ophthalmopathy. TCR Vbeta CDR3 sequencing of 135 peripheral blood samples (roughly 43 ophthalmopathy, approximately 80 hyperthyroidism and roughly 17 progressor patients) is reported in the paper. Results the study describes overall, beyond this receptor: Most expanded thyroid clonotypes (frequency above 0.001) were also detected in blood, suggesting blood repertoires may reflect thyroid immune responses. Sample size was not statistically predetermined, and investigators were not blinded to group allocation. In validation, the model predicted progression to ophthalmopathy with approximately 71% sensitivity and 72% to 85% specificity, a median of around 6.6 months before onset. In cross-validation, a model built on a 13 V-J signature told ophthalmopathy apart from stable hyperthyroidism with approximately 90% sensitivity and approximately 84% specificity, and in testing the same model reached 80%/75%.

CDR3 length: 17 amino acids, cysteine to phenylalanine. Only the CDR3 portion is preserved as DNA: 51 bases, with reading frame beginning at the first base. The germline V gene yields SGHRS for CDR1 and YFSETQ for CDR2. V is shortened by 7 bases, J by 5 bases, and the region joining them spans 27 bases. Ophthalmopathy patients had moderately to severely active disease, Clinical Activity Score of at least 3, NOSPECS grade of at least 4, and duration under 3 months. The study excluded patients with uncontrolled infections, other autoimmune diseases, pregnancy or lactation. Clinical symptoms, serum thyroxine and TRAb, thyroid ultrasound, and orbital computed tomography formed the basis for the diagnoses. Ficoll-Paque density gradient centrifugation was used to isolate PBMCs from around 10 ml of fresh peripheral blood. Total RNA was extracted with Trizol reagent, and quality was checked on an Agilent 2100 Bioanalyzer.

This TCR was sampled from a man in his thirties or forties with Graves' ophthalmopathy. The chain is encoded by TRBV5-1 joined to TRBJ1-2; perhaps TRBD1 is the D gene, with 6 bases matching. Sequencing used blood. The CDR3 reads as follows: CASCQNPTRGLGYGYTF. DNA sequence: TGCGCCAGCTGCCAAAACCCGACTCGGGGGCTGGGTTATGGCTACACCTTC.